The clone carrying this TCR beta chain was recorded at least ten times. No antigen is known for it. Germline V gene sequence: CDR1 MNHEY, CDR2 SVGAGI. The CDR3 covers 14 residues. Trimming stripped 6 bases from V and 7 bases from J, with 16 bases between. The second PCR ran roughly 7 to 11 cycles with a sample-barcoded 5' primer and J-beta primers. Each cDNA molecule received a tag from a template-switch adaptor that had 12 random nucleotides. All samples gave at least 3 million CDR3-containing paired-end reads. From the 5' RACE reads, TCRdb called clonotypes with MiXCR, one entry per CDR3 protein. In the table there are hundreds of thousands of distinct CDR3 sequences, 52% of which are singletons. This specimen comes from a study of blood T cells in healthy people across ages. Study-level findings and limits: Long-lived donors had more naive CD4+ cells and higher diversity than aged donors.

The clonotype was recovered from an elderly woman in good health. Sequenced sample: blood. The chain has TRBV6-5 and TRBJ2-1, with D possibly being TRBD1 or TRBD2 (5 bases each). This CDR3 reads CASSASGRVNEQFF. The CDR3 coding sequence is TGTGCCAGCAGCGCCTCGGGGCGGGTTAATGAGCAGTTCTTC.